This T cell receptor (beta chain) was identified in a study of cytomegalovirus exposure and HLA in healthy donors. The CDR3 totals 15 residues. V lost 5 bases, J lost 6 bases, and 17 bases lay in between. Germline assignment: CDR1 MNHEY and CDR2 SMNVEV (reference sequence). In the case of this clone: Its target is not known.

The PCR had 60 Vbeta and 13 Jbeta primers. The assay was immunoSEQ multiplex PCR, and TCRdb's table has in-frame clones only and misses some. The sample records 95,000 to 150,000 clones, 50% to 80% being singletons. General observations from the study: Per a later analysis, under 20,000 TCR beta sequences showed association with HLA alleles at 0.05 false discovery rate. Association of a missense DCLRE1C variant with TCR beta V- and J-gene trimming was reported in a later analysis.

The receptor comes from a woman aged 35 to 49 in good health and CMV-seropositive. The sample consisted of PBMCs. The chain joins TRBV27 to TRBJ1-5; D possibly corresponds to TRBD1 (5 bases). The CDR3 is CASSAGGTGAQPQHF. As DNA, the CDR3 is TGTGCCAGCAGTGCGGGGGGGACGGGTGCTCAGCCCCAGCATTTT.